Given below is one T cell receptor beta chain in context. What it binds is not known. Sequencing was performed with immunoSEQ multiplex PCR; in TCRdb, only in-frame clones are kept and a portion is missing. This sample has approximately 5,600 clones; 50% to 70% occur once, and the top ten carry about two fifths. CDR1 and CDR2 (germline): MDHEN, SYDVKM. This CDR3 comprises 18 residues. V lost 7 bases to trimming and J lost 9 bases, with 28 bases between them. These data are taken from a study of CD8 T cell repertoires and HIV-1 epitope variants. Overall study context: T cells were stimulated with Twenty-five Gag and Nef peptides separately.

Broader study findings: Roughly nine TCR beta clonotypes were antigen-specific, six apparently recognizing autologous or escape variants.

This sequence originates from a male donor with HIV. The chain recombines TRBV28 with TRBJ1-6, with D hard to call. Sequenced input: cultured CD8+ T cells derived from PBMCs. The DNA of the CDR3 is TGTGCCAGCATCCTGGGGAGGGAAGGGCCAAGGGAGATTTCACCCCTCCACTTT. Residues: CASILGREGPREISPLHF.